This T cell receptor beta chain was sequenced for a study of T cell clonality in common variable immunodeficiency. Study-wide findings and caveats: In common variable immunodeficiency, TCR beta chains reportedly carried fewer deletions and N-nucleotide insertions.

V was shortened by 7 bases and J by 4 bases, with 16 bases between the two germline ends. The CDR3 sequence is 14 residues long. Germline-derived CDR1 and CDR2 are SNHLY and FYNNEI. Assay used: immunoSEQ multiplex PCR; TCRdb lists only in-frame clones, some missing. Singletons are absent from the sample, which has tens of thousands of clones. This clone was detected many times. What it binds is not known. The DNA ends 3 residues before the CDR3 does, and the rest of the CDR3 is filled in from the germline J gene. No CVID subject was ill or on immunomodulatory drugs when sampled. Sequencing was done on a sample of peripheral blood mononuclear cells. The rearrangement uses TRBV2 and TRBJ1-2; D possibly corresponds to TRBD1 (6 bases). The clonotype was recovered from a human donor with common variable immunodeficiency. CDR3 sequence: CASTAGGGGYGYTF. The covered CDR3 bases are TGTGCCAGCACCGCTGGGGGCGGAGGCTATGGC. The whole variable domain, remainder taken from reference TRBV2 and TRBJ1-2, is EPEVTQTPSHQVTQMGQEVILRCVPISNHLYFYWYRQILGQKVEFLVSFYNNEISEKSEIFDDQFSVERPDGSNFTLKIRSTKLEDSAMYFCASTAGGGGYGYTFGSGTRLTVV.